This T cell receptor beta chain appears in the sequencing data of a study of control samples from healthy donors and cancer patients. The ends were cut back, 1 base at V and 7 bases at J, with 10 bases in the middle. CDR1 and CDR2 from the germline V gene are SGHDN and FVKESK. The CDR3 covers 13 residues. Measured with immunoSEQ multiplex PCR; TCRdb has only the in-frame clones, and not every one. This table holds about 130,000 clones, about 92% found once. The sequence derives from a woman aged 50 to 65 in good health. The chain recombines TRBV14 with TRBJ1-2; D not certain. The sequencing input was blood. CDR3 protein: CASSQGPTGGYTF. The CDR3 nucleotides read TGTGCCAGCAGCCAAGGCCCGACCGGTGGCTACACCTTC.